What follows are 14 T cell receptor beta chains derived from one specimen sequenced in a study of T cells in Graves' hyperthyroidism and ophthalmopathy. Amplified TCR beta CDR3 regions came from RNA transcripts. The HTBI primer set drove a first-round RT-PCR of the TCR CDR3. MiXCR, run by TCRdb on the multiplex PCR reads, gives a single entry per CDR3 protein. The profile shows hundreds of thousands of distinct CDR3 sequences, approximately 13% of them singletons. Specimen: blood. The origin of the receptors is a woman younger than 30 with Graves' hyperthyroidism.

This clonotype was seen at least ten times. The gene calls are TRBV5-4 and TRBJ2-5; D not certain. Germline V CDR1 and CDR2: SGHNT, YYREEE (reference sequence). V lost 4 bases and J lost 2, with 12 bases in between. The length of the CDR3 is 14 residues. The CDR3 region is CASSPDQIQETQYF. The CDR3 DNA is TGTGCCAGCAGCCCGGATCAGATACAAGAGACCCAGTACTTC.

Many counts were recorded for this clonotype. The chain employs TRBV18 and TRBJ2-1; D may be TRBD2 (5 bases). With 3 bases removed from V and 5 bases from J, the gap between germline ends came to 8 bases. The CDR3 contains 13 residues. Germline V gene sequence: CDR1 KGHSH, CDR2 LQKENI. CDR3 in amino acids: CASSPTGNNEQFF. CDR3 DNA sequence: TGTGCCAGCTCACCTACGGGGAACAATGAGCAGTTCTTC.

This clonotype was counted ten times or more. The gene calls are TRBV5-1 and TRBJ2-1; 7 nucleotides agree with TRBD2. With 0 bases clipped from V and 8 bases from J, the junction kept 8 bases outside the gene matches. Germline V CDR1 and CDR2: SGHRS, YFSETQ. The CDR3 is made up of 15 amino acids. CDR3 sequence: CASSLDREDRDEQFF. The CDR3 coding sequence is TGCGCCAGCAGCTTGGACCGGGAGGACCGCGATGAGCAGTTCTTC.

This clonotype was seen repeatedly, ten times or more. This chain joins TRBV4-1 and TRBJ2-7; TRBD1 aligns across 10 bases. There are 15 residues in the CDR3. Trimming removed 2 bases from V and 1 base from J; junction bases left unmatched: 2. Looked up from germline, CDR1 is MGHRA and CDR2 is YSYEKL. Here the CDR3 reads CASSQLDRGSYEQYF. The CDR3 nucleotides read TGCGCCAGCAGCCAATTGGACAGGGGGTCCTACGAGCAGTACTTC.

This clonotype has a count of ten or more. CDR3 sequence: CASSHFPGLAGDNEQFF. CDR3 in DNA: TGTGCCAGCAGCCACTTCCCCGGACTAGCGGGAGACAATGAGCAGTTCTTC. The chain joins TRBV6-2 or TRBV6-3 to TRBJ2-1, with 13 bases aligning to TRBD2. This CDR3 contains 17 residues. V was pared by 6 bases and J by 5 bases, with 10 bases of the junction left unmatched. Germline lookup yields CDR1 MNHEY and CDR2 SVGEGT.

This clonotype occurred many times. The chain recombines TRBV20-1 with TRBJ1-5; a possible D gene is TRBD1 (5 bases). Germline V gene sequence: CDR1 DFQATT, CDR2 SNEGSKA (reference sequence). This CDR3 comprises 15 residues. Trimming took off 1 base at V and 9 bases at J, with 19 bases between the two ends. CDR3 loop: CSARGGDPSWTPQHF. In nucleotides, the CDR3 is TGCAGTGCTAGAGGGGGGGACCCATCATGGACGCCCCAGCATTTT.

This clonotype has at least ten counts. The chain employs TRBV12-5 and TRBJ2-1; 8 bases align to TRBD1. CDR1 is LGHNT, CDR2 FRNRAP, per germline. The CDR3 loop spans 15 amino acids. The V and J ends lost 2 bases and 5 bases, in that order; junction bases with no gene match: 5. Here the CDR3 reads CASGLSGQGHNEQFF. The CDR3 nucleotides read TGTGCTAGTGGTTTGTCCGGACAGGGTCACAATGAGCAGTTCTTC.

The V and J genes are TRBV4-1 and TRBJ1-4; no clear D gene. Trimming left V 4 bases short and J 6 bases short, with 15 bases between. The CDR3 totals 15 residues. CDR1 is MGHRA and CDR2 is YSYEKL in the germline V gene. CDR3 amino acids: CASSLPGTTHEKLFF. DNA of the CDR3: TGCGCCAGCAGCCTTCCAGGCACAACCCATGAAAAACTGTTTTTT.

The CDR3 bases are TGTGCCAGCAGTCGAGCTAGCGGGATCTACGAGCAGTACTTC. Its protein is CASSRASGIYEQYF. The J gene is TRBJ2-7, the V gene TRBV2; 9 bases are a match to TRBD2. The junction had 5 bases not matched to a gene; V was cut back by 5 bases and J by 3 bases. The CDR3 is 14 amino acids. The germline V gene encodes CDR1 SNHLY and CDR2 FYNNEI.

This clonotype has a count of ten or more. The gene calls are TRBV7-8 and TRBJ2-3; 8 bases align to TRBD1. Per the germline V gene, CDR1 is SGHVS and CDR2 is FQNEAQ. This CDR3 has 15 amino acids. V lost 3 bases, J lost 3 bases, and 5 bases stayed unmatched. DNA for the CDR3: TGTGCCAGCAGCTTGGACAGGGTCCGGACAGATACGCAGTATTTT. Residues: CASSLDRVRTDTQYF.

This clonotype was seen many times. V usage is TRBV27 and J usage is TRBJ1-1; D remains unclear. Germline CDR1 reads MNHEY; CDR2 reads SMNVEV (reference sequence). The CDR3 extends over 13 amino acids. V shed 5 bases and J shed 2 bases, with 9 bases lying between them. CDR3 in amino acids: CASSPRVNTEAFF. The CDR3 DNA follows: TGTGCCAGCAGTCCCAGAGTTAACACTGAAGCTTTCTTT.

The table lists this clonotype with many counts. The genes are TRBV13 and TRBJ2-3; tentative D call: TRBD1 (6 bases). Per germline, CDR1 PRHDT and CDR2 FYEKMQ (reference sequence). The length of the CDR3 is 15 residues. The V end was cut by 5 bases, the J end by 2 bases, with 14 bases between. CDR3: CASSPRGQLTDTQYF. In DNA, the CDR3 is TGTGCCAGCAGCCCCCGTGGACAGCTCACAGATACGCAGTATTTT.

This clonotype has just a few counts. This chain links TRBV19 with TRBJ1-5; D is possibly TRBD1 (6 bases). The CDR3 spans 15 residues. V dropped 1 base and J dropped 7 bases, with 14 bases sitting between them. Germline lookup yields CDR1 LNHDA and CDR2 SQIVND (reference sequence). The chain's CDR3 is CASSIAPAGVQPQHF. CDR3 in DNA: TGTGCCAGTAGTATAGCCCCCGCAGGGGTGCAGCCCCAGCATTTT.

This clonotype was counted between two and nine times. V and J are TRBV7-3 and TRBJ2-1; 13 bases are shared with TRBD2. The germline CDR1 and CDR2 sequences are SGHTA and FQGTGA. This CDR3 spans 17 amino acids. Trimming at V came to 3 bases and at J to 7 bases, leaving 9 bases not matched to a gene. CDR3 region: CASSLRLAGGQENEQFF. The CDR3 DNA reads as TGTGCCAGCAGCTTGAGACTAGCGGGGGGCCAAGAAAATGAGCAGTTCTTC.